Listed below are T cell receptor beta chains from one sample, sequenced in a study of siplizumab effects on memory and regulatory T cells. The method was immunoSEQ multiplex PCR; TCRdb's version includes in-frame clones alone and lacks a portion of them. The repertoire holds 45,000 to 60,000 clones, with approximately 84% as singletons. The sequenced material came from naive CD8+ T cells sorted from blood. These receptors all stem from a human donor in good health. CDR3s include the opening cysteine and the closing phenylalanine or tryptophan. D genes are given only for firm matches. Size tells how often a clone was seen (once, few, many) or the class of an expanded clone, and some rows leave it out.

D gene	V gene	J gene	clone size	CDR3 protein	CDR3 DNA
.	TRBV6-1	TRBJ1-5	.	CASLEEEYSNQPQHF	TGTGCCAGCCTGGAGGAAGAATATAGCAATCAGCCCCAGCATTTT
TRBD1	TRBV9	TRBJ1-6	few	CASRLGQGNSPLHF	TGTGCCAGCAGATTGGGACAGGGAAATTCACCCCTCCACTTT
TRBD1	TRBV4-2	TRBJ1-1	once	CASSQERYGTGNTEAFF	TGTGCCAGCAGCCAAGAACGTTATGGGACAGGGAACACTGAAGCTTTCTTT
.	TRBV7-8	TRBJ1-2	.	CASSGGGGYTF	TGTGCCAGCAGTGGAGGGGGTGGCTACACCTTC
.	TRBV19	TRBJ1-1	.	CASSRKVPPRTEAFF	TGTGCCAGTAGCCGCAAGGTCCCCCCACGCACTGAAGCTTTCTTT
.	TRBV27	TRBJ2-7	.	CASSLSQGLPYEQYF	TGTGCCAGCAGTTTATCACAGGGCCTACCCTACGAGCAGTACTTC
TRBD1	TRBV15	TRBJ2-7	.	CATSREGMGTGFYEQYF	TGTGCCACCAGCAGGGAGGGCATGGGGACAGGGTTCTACGAGCAGTACTTC
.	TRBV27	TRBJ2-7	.	CASSSSVEQYF	TGTGCCAGCAGTTCTTCTGTGGAGCAGTACTTC
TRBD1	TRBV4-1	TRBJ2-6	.	CASSQTRDSLSGANVLTF	TGCGCCAGCAGCCAAACCCGGGACAGCCTCTCTGGGGCCAACGTCCTGACTTTC
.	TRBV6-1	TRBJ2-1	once	CASKAPGSNEQFF	TGTGCCAGCAAAGCCCCGGGGAGCAATGAGCAGTTCTTC
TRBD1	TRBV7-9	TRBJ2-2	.	CASSTGQGETGELFF	TGTGCCAGCAGCACCGGACAGGGGGAGACCGGGGAGCTGTTTTTT
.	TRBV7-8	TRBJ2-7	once	CASSRVLSPYEQYF	TGTGCCAGCAGCAGGGTCTTATCCCCCTACGAGCAGTACTTC
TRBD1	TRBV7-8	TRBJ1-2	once	CASSASPGTGEYYGYTF	TGTGCCAGCAGCGCCTCCCCCGGGACAGGGGAGTACTATGGCTACACCTTC
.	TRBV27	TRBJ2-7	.	CASSFRGYEQYF	TGTGCCAGCAGTTTCCGGGGTTACGAGCAGTACTTC
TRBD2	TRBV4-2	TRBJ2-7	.	CASSQGPSGSYEQYF	TGTGCCAGCAGCCAAGGCCCTAGCGGCTCCTACGAGCAGTACTTC
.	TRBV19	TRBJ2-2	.	CATSGVGELFF	TGTGCCACGTCGGGTGTCGGGGAGCTGTTTTTT
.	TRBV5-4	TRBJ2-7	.	CASSVQGGLHEQYF	TGTGCCAGCAGCGTACAGGGAGGCCTCCACGAGCAGTACTTC
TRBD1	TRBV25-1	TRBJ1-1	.	CASRATGDTEAFF	TGTGCCAGCAGGGCTACAGGGGACACTGAAGCTTTCTTT
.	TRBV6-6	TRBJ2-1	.	CASSYSNQAEQFF	TGTGCCAGCAGTTACTCGAACCAGGCAGAGCAGTTCTTC
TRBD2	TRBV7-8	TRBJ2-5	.	CASSLLTSSTGETQYF	TGTGCCAGCAGCTTACTGACTAGCAGTACTGGAGAGACCCAGTACTTC
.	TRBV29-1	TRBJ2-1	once	CSVDPSSYNEQFF	TGCAGCGTAGACCCTAGCTCCTACAATGAGCAGTTCTTC
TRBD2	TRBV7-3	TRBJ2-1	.	CASSLTAWAGEYNEQFF	TGTGCCAGCAGCTTAACGGCGTGGGCGGGAGAGTACAATGAGCAGTTCTTC
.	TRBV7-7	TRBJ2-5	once	CASSSSRGLETQYF	TGTGCCAGCAGCTCCTCCCGGGGGCTGGAGACCCAGTACTTC
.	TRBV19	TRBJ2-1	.	CASSIGGPLGANEQFF	TGTGCCAGTAGTATAGGGGGTCCTCTGGGTGCCAATGAGCAGTTCTTC
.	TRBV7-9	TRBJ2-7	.	CASSYPGVYEQYF	TGTGCCAGCAGCTACCCGGGAGTATACGAGCAGTACTTC
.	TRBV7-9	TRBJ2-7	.	CASSFGQDYYEQYF	TGTGCCAGCAGCTTCGGGCAGGACTACTACGAGCAGTACTTC
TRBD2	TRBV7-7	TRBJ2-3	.	CASSLELAGTPDTQYF	TGTGCTAGCAGCTTAGAGCTAGCGGGAACTCCAGATACGCAGTATTTT
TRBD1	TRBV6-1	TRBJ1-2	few	CASTETDRVLPYGYTF	TGTGCCAGCACTGAGACGGACAGGGTTCTTCCCTATGGCTACACCTTC
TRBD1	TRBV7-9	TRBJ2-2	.	CASSFPGQGSTGELFF	TGTGCCAGCAGCTTCCCCGGACAGGGGTCCACCGGGGAGCTGTTTTTT
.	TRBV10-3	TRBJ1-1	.	CAISEVMNTEAFF	TGTGCCATCAGTGAGGTAATGAACACTGAAGCTTTCTTT
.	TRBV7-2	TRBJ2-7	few	CASSPAVSAVPWEQYF	TGTGCCAGCAGCCCCGCAGTTAGCGCCGTCCCTTGGGAGCAGTACTTC
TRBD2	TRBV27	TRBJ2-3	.	CASSLATSVTDTQYF	TGTGCCAGCAGTTTAGCGACTAGCGTAACAGATACGCAGTATTTT
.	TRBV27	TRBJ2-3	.	CASSLSGSTDTQYF	TGTGCCAGCAGTTTATCGGGGAGCACAGATACGCAGTATTTT
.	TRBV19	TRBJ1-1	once	CASNLWGGGTEAFF	TGTGCCTCCAACCTTTGGGGGGGCGGGACTGAAGCTTTCTTT
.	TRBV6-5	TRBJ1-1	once	CASRIVEAFF	TGTGCCAGCAGAATCGTAGAAGCTTTCTTT
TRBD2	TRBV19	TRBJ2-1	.	CASSMLAGNEQFF	TGTGCCAGTAGTATGCTAGCGGGAAATGAGCAGTTCTTC
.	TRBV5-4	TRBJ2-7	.	CASSMTSEQYF	TGTGCCAGCAGCATGACGAGTGAGCAGTACTTC
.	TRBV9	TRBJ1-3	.	CASSVGVAGNTIYF	TGTGCCAGCAGCGTCGGGGTGGCTGGAAACACCATATATTTT
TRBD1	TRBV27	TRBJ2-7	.	CASGQGQAYEQYF	TGTGCCAGCGGACAGGGACAGGCCTACGAGCAGTACTTC
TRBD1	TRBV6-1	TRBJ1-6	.	CANQQGNNSPLHF	TGTGCCAACCAACAGGGGAACAATTCACCCCTCCACTTT
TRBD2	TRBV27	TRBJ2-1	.	CASSLETSGVNEQFF	TGTGCCAGCAGTTTAGAGACTAGCGGCGTCAATGAGCAGTTCTTC
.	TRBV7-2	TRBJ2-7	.	CASSLGTGITLDEQYF	TGTGCCAGCAGCTTAGGAACAGGGATCACGTTAGACGAGCAGTACTTC
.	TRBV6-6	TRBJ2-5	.	CASSYREYNLQETQYF	TGTGCCAGCAGTTACCGTGAATATAATTTGCAAGAGACCCAGTACTTC
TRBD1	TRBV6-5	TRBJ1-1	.	CASSSYTGDTEAFF	TGTGCCAGCAGTTCCTACACAGGGGACACTGAAGCTTTCTTT
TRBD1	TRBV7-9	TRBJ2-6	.	CASSVTGSGANVLTF	TGTGCCAGCAGCGTGACAGGGTCTGGGGCCAACGTCCTGACTTTC
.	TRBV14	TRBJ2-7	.	CASSQDLPSTPYEQYF	TGTGCCAGCAGCCAAGATCTACCTAGCACTCCCTACGAGCAGTACTTC
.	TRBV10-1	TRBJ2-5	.	CASSEAGWGETQYF	TGCGCCAGCAGTGAGGCGGGATGGGGCGAGACCCAGTACTTC
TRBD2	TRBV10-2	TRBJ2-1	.	CASSPGTSGTYEQFF	TGCGCCAGCAGTCCTGGGACTAGCGGGACCTATGAGCAGTTCTTC
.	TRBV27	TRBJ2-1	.	CASSLLPVTGYNEQFF	TGTGCCAGCAGTTTATTGCCAGTGACCGGGTACAATGAGCAGTTCTTC
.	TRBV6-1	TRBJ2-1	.	CASSADYLLGEQFF	TGTGCCAGCAGTGCGGACTACCTCTTAGGTGAGCAGTTCTTC
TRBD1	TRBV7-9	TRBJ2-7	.	CASSPRQGNEQYF	TGTGCCAGCAGCCCCCGACAGGGGAACGAGCAGTACTTC
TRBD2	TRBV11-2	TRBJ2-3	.	CASSFPSGGADTQYF	TGTGCCAGCAGCTTCCCTAGCGGAGGGGCGGATACGCAGTATTTT
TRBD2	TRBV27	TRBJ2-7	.	CASSAGGLEQYF	TGTGCCAGCAGTGCGGGGGGCCTCGAGCAGTACTTC